These 17 T cell receptor beta chains originate from one sample sequenced in a study of T cell responses to AZD1222 COVID-19 vaccine. This table comes from immunoSEQ multiplex PCR, and its TCRdb copy is limited to in-frame clones, with some not included. The data show approximately 120,000 clones, about 92% seen once. The source was peripheral blood, collected on day 0 of MenACWY control vaccination. These receptors all come from an adult in good health.

The chain links TRBV9 to TRBJ2-1; 9 nucleotides match TRBD2. After removal of 4 bases from V and 4 bases from J, the junction contained 9 bases not matched to a gene. Per germline, CDR1 SGDLS and CDR2 YYNGEE. CDR3 length: 16 amino acids. The CDR3 here is CASSPVGTSRYNEQFF. In nucleotides, the CDR3 is TGTGCCAGCAGCCCGGTCGGGACTAGCAGGTACAATGAGCAGTTCTTC.

The gene calls are TRBV5-6 and TRBJ1-4; D possibly corresponds to TRBD1 (6 bases). The CDR3 is 13 residues long. Germline CDR1 and CDR2: SGHDT and YYEEEE. Trimming pared 4 bases from V and 12 bases from J, leaving 16 bases between. DNA for the CDR3: TGTGCCAGCAGCCGGGACACAAACGAGGAACTGTTTTTT. Amino acid sequence: CASSRDTNEELFF.

The V gene is TRBV9, the J gene TRBJ2-3; D is perhaps TRBD1 or TRBD2 (6 bases each). The CDR3 is made up of 15 amino acids. Germline-derived CDR1 and CDR2 are SGDLS and YYNGEE. With 2 bases removed from V and 6 bases from J, the gap between germline ends came to 16 bases. The CDR3 protein is CASSVGGHSADTQYF. The CDR3, as DNA: TGTGCCAGCAGCGTGGGGGGACATAGCGCCGATACGCAGTATTTT.

This chain joins TRBV7-3 and TRBJ1-1; tentatively, D is TRBD1 (6 bases). V lost 2 bases to trimming and J lost 1 base, with 11 bases between them. The germline CDR1 and CDR2 sequences are SGHTA and FQGTGA. The CDR3 is 15 amino acids. DNA of the CDR3: TGTGCCAGCAGCTTACTTGGGGGCGGGAACACTGAAGCTTTCTTT. Its protein product is CASSLLGGGNTEAFF.

The chain couples TRBV18 to TRBJ1-5; D is uncertain. This CDR3 contains 13 residues. Per germline, CDR1 KGHSH and CDR2 LQKENI. V was pared by 4 bases and J by 4 bases, with 8 bases between. The CDR3 DNA reads TGTGCCAGCTCACAATCTGGGAATCAGCCCCAGCATTTT. Translating it yields CASSQSGNQPQHF.

V and J are TRBV27 and TRBJ2-7; a possible D gene is TRBD2 (6 bases). V was clipped by 5 bases and J by 0 bases, with 32 bases between them. The germline V gene has CDR1 MNHEY and CDR2 SMNVEV (reference sequence). The CDR3 is 21 residues long. The CDR3 region is CASSPYTPQRLVDLISYEQYF. CDR3 nucleotide sequence: TGTGCCAGCAGTCCTTATACCCCCCAAAGACTAGTCGACCTCATCTCCTACGAGCAGTACTTC.

J is TRBJ2-2 and V is TRBV5-1; perhaps TRBD1 as D (5 bases). Trimming shortened V by 0 bases and J by 9 bases, and 12 bases separated the two germline ends. CDR1 SGHRS and CDR2 YFSETQ come from the germline V gene. The CDR3 is 14 amino acids. In DNA form, the CDR3 reads TGCGCCAGCAGCTTGGGCAGGGATGAGCGGGAGCTGTTTTTT. This sequence encodes CASSLGRDERELFF. The variable domain in full, with the rest retrieved from reference TRBV5-1 and TRBJ2-2, is KAGVTQTPRYLIKTRGQQVTLSCSPISGHRSVSWYQQTPGQGLQFLFEYFSETQRNKGNFPGRFSGRQFSNSRSEMNVSTLELGDSALYLCASSLGRDERELFFGEGSRLTVL.

J is TRBJ2-7 and V is TRBV19, with 12 bases aligning to TRBD1. The V gene end was trimmed by 5 bases and the J gene end by 3 bases; junction bases not matched to a gene: 8. The CDR3 totals 16 residues. CDR1 LNHDA and CDR2 SQIVND come from the germline V gene (reference sequence). The CDR3 loop reads CASSEGGTGGDYEQYF. In nucleotides, the CDR3 is TGTGCCAGTAGTGAAGGAGGGACAGGGGGCGACTACGAGCAGTACTTC.

The genes are TRBV28 and TRBJ1-1; D might be TRBD1 (6 bases). Trimming cost V 6 bases and J 7 bases, with 15 bases left between them. Germline-derived CDR1 and CDR2 are MDHEN and SYDVKM. This CDR3 is built from 13 residues. The CDR3 DNA reads TGTGCCAGCAGGGGGACATATTGGATTGAAGCTTTCTTT. Amino acids: CASRGTYWIEAFF.

The rearrangement links TRBV5-6 to TRBJ2-7; D gene uncertain. Per germline, CDR1 SGHDT and CDR2 YYEEEE. V was pared by 1 base and J by 2 bases, with 4 bases between. The CDR3 runs to 12 residues. The CDR3 region is CASSLIPYEQYF. CDR3 DNA sequence: TGTGCCAGCAGCTTGATCCCCTACGAGCAGTACTTC.

Only one count was recorded for this clone. The V gene is TRBV6-5, the J gene TRBJ2-1, with D perhaps assigned TRBD1 or TRBD2 (6 bases each). Germline V gene data show CDR1 as MNHEY and CDR2 as SVGAGI. Trimming left V 2 bases short and J 3 bases short, with 11 bases between. The CDR3 is 15 amino acids. The CDR3 sequence: CASSYVGGGYNEQFF. The CDR3, as DNA: TGTGCCAGCAGTTACGTCGGAGGGGGCTACAATGAGCAGTTCTTC.

The gene calls are TRBV3-1 (or the pseudogene TRBV3-2) and TRBJ2-5; a possible D gene is TRBD2 (6 bases). The CDR3 length is 14 residues. V gave up 4 bases and J gave up 5 bases, with 14 bases separating them. The germline gives CDR1 LGHDT, CDR2 YNNKEL (reference sequence). CDR3 bases: TGTGCCAGCAGCCGTAGCGGCCAAGGGGAGACCCAGTACTTC. Translated: CASSRSGQGETQYF.

This rearrangement joins TRBV5-1 to TRBJ2-5; no reliable D call. Germline V lookup: CDR1 SGHRS, CDR2 YFSETQ. The CDR3 sequence is 13 residues long. Trimming stripped 2 bases from V and 5 bases from J, with 10 bases between. This CDR3 is CASSFGSMETQYF. The DNA for the CDR3 is TGCGCCAGCAGCTTTGGTAGCATGGAGACCCAGTACTTC.

This clone was observed a few times. The chain has TRBV12-3 or TRBV12-4 and TRBJ1-1; D remains ambiguous. V dropped 1 base and J dropped 11 bases, with 11 bases sitting between them. The CDR3 is 12 amino acids. The CDR3 loop is CASSLGGVLAFF. CDR3 DNA sequence: TGTGCCAGCAGTTTAGGGGGAGTTCTGGCTTTCTTT.

This clone was detected a few times. This chain connects TRBV7-6 to TRBJ1-3; tentatively, D is TRBD1 (6 bases). Trimming took 4 bases from V and 1 from J, leaving 17 bases between them. From germline, CDR1 is SGHVS and CDR2 FNYEAQ. The CDR3 sequence is 17 residues long. The CDR3 loop reads CASSSGGLGKSGNTIYF. DNA for the CDR3: TGTGCCAGCAGCTCCGGGGGGCTCGGGAAATCTGGAAACACCATATATTTT.

The chain has TRBV5-4 and TRBJ2-7; no clear D. V was clipped by 3 bases and J by 5 bases, with 12 bases between them. Germline loops: CDR1 SGHNT, CDR2 YYREEE (reference sequence). The CDR3 consists of 13 residues. In nucleotides, the CDR3 is TGTGCCAGCAGCTCGGGTCGTGTCGACGAGCAGTACTTC. Translation: CASSSGRVDEQYF.

The chain uses TRBV9 and TRBJ1-5; 8 bases map to TRBD1. Germline CDR1 is SGDLS and CDR2 is YYNGEE. V dropped 4 bases and J dropped 3; count of bases not matched to a gene: 6. The CDR3 runs to 15 residues. Here the CDR3 DNA reads TGTGCCAGCAGCCCGATGACAGGGGACAATCAGCCCCAGCATTTT. Translation: CASSPMTGDNQPQHF. Drawing the rest from reference TRBV9 and TRBJ1-5, the complete variable domain is DSGVTQTPKHLITATGQRVTLRCSPRSGDLSVYWYQQSLDQGLQFLIQYYNGEERAKGNILERFSAQQFPDLHSELNLSSLELGDSALYFCASSPMTGDNQPQHFGDGTRLSIL.